The present T cell receptor (beta chain) was sequenced within a study of vaccination effects on CD4 cells after COVID-19. The method was immunoSEQ multiplex PCR; TCRdb's version includes in-frame clones alone and lacks a portion of them. The table includes tens of thousands of clones, approximately 82% detected once. Trimming took off 1 base at V and 10 bases at J, with 9 bases between the two ends. CDR3 length equals 12 residues. The germline V gene has CDR1 SEHNR and CDR2 FQNEAQ (reference sequence). This clone came up a few times. Its specificity is not known. Sequencing was preceded by expansion of antigen-specific CD4+ T cells with viral peptide pools in the ViraFEST assay. The authors isolated CD4+ T cells after more than eight days of culture. Of the BNT162b2 and mRNA-1273 vaccines, participants received two doses of one or the other.

The chain combines TRBV7-9 with TRBJ2-3; either TRBD1 or TRBD2 may supply D (5 bases each). The clonotype was recovered from a human donor who received a COVID-19 vaccine. The specimen was CD4+ T cells from PBMCs cultured with HCoV-229E spike peptides, collected after COVID-19 vaccination. CDR3 sequence: CASSLGGDAQYF. The CDR3 nucleotides read TGTGCCAGCAGCTTAGGAGGGGATGCGCAGTATTTT.